A selection of T cell receptor beta chains follows, all from one sample in a study of shared clonotypes between healthy human individuals. Sequencing used immunoSEQ multiplex PCR; TCRdb keeps in-frame clones, though not all of them. The sample holds about 990,000 clones, approximately 80% seen once. Sequencing was performed on memory CD4+ T cells from PBMCs. These receptors all come from a man aged 18-30 years in good health. Some clones in this sample may be carry-over from other donors' samples. Both conserved end residues are part of each CDR3.

>TRBV5-5
CASSSTNRDRGAFNIQYF
>TRBV4-3
CASSGTGTAVEKLFF
>TRBV2
CASNKLAGGNNEQFF
>TRBV7-6
CASSPTSGSFNEQFF
>TRBV7-2
CASSRNSGSNQPQHF
>TRBV5-1
CASSQPLAGATEQYF
>TRBV5-1
CASSLAEVLNTGELFF
>TRBV2
CASSEDRTGELFF
>TRBV25-1
CASSKGTSSGANVLTF
>TRBV11-2
CASSPISSGNTIYF
>TRBV7-6
CASSGASGRGYEQYF
>TRBV2
CASSASGTRPTGELFF
>TRBV5-1
CASSLEAAGANVLTF
>TRBV5-6
CASSMDRAGEQYF
>TRBV6-5
CASLGQGYGYTF
>TRBV11-2
CASSLTSIKFF
>TRBV7-9
CASSLDRGNQPQHF
>TRBV5-6
CASSPGTFSTDTQYF
>TRBV5-6
CASSPSYRDSYYEQYF
>TRBV28
CASSPSTGSHSNQPQHF
>TRBV5-4
CASSSGSSLALSTDTQYF
>TRBV2
CASSEASRGSEQFF
>TRBV5-1
CASSPDPSLRNYGYTF
>TRBV7-9
CASSSRLALGTDTQYF
>TRBV5-1
CASSFTPDTEAFF
>TRBV5-1
CASSPRTGRNTEAFF
>TRBV5-4
CASSRSGSNEQFF
>TRBV7-3
CASSLQGNSNQPQHF
>TRBV11-3
CASSLGGAREAFF
>TRBV5-6
CASSLAYGGKSYGYTF
>TRBV18
CASSLSQPRPNTEAFF
>TRBV9
CASSVGTRSYEQYF
>TRBV29-1
CSGGGQDRYEQYF
>TRBV5-1
CASSLRGNRDSGGDTQYF
>TRBV6-5
CASRPRLANEQYF
>TRBV10-1
CASRSPFPSGSTDTQYF
>TRBV7-2
CASSSPSGDYGYTF
>TRBV2
CASSEARGTYYTF
>TRBV28
CASRPGVWSNQPQHF
>TRBV5-1
CASSLGLAGGTYEQYF
>TRBV28
CASSLEAADGNTIYF